The T cell receptor (beta chain) under discussion was sequenced for a study of shared clonotypes between healthy human individuals. Each subset's genomic DNA was split evenly across several immunoSEQ plates. Here immunoSEQ multiplex PCR was the method, and the copy in TCRdb shows in-frame clones only, minus some. This table holds approximately 710,000 clones, roughly 87% found once. Note on this clone: Its antigen remains unknown.

Germline V CDR1 and CDR2: MDHEN, SYDVKM. The germline V and J ends were trimmed by 9 bases and 1 base, with 18 bases remaining between them. The CDR3 consists of 15 residues. Study-wide results and caveats: Across a handful of donors, naive CD4 shared 5% to 6.5%, naive CD8 around 3.8%, memory CD4 about 2.5%, memory CD8 around 0.42%.

This TCR was recovered from a man between 18 and 35 years old in good health. Some clones in this sample may be carry-over from other donors' samples. The genes are TRBV28 and TRBJ2-5; D unclear. Sequences were obtained from memory CD8+ T cells from PBMCs. Regarding subset: CD45RO+ cells pooled with CCR7-negative TemRA cells. CDR3 sequence (DNA): TGTGCCAGTACCCGTCGGGCTGACTTCCAAGAGACCCAGTACTTC. Protein sequence: CASTRRADFQETQYF.